This TCR beta chain was sequenced for a study of T-cell reconstitution after alpha-beta-depleted transplantation in children. CDR3 size: 14 residues. Germline loops: CDR1 SQVTM, CDR2 ANQGSEA. Between the trimmed V and J ends, which lost 4 bases and 7 bases, there was a span of 20 bases. Preparation of the TCRbeta library was carried out with unique molecular identifiers. TCRdb called the PCR reads again in MiXCR, with one record for every CDR3 protein. The table records around 530,000 distinct CDR3 sequences, about 31% of them present only once. This chain joins TRBV29-1 and TRBJ2-7; tentatively, D is TRBD2 (6 bases). The origin of this receptor is a human donor who donated a stem cell graft to a child with aplastic anemia. The material was PBMCs from the stem cell graft donor, obtained from the stem cell graft. The CDR3 sequence: CSVVVSGVSGEQYF. The CDR3 DNA reads TGCAGCGTTGTGGTTAGCGGAGTGTCGGGTGAGCAGTACTTC.